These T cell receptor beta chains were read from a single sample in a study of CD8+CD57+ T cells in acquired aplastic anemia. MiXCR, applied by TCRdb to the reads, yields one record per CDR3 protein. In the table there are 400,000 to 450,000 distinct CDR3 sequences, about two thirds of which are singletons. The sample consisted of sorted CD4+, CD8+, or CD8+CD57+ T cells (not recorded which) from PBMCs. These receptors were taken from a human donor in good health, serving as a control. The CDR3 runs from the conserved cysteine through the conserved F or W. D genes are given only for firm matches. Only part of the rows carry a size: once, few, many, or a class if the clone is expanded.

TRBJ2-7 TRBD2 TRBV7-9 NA CASSLLASGKYQEF TGTGCCAGCAGCTTATTGGCTAGCGGGAAGTACCAAGAGTTC
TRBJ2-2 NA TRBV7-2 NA CASSIRGQGPWGAFF TGTGCCAGCAGCATACGGGGGCAGGGTCCATGGGGCGCCTTTTTT
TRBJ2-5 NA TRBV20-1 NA CSATMGETQYF TGCAGTGCTACGATGGGAGAGACCCAGTACTTC
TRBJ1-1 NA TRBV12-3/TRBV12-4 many CASSLDRRSSPEAFF TGTGCCAGCAGTTTAGACCGACGGTCGAGCCCTGAAGCTTTCTTT
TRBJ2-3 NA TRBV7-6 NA CASSSRAGAGDTQYF TGTGCCAGCAGCTCCCGAGCAGGAGCGGGTGATACGCAGTATTTT
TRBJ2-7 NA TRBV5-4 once CASTLTGSYEQYF TGTGCCAGCACCCTGACAGGCTCCTACGAGCAGTACTTC
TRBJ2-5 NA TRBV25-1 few CASSHPVVWYRETQYF TGTGCCAGCAGCCACCCAGTCGTCTGGTACCGAGAGACCCAGTACTTC
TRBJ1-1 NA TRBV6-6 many CASSYLQGPTEAFF TGTGCCAGCAGTTACCTACAGGGTCCCACTGAAGCTTTCTTT
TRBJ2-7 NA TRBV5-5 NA CASRRNSTYYEQYF TGTGCCAGCAGGAGGAATAGTACCTACTACGAGCAGTACTTC
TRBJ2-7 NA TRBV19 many CASSLGQQPTYEQYF TGTGCCAGTAGTTTAGGACAGCAACCTACCTACGAGCAGTACTTC
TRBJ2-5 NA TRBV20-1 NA CSARDNRAETQYF TGCAGTGCTAGGGATAACAGGGCCGAGACCCAGTACTTC
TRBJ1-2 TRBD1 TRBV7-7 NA CASSQDRCEKLYSF TGTGCCAGCAGCCAGGACAGGTGTGAAAAACTGTATTCTTTC
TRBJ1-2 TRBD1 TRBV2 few CASSHNGQGADGYTF TGTGCCAGCAGTCATAACGGACAGGGGGCAGACGGCTACACCTTC
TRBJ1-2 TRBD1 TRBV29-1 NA CSVALGQGMEDGYTF TGCAGCGTCGCCTTGGGACAGGGAATGGAGGATGGCTACACCTTC
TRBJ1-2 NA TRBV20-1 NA CSASGGVSDHGYTF TGCAGTGCTAGCGGGGGGGTTTCCGACCATGGCTACACCTTC
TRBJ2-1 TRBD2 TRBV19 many CASSEIAGWEQFF TGTGCCAGTAGTGAGATAGCGGGGTGGGAGCAGTTCTTC
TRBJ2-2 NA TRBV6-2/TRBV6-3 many CASSYIGGGELFF TGTGCCAGCAGTTACATAGGCGGCGGGGAGCTGTTTTTT
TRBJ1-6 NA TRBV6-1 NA CASRGGTDPSPLHF TGTGCCAGCAGGGGGGGGACGGACCCTTCACCCCTCCACTTT
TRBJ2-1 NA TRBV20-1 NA CSAFGPKGTANEQFF TGCAGTGCGTTCGGACCCAAGGGCACGGCCAATGAGCAGTTCTTC